The 21 T cell receptor beta chains below were found in one sample sequenced in a study of T cell responses to AZD1222 COVID-19 vaccine. The method was immunoSEQ multiplex PCR; TCRdb's version includes in-frame clones alone and lacks a portion of them. The sample has over 90,000 clones, 70% to 90% seen once. Sequenced here: peripheral blood, sampled on day 0 of AZD1222 vaccination. The receptor source for this set is an adult in good health.

In this sample, this clone turned up once. V is TRBV4-1 and J is TRBJ1-2; weak D call: TRBD1 (5 bases). Per germline, CDR1 MGHRA and CDR2 YSYEKL. The CDR3 has 15 residues. Trimming took 4 bases from V and 0 from J, leaving 12 bases between them. The CDR3 region is CASSLETATNYGYTF. The DNA for the CDR3 is TGCGCCAGCAGCCTTGAGACAGCTACTAACTATGGCTACACCTTC.

The chain employs TRBV4-1 and TRBJ1-5, with no clear D. Per germline, CDR1 MGHRA and CDR2 YSYEKL. The CDR3 runs 15 residues. V was shortened by 0 bases and J by 4 bases, with 10 bases between the two germline ends. CDR3 in DNA: TGCGCCAGCAGCCAAGATAGCAGATTGAATCAGCCCCAGCATTTT. This translates into CASSQDSRLNQPQHF.

The gene calls are TRBV5-5 and TRBJ2-7; 7 bases align to TRBD1. The CDR3 contains 16 residues. Germline V lookup: CDR1 SGHKS, CDR2 YYEKEE (reference sequence). Trimming at V came to 2 bases and at J to 5 bases, leaving 13 bases not matched to a gene. CDR3 residues: CASSFVGTGVKNEQYF. The CDR3 region has the DNA TGTGCCAGCAGCTTTGTTGGTACAGGGGTGAAGAACGAGCAGTACTTC.

This rearrangement joins TRBV7-2 to TRBJ2-7; D possibly corresponds to TRBD1 (5 bases). The CDR3 extends over 14 amino acids. The germline CDR1 and CDR2 sequences are SGHTA and FQGNSA. With 4 bases removed from V and 2 bases from J, the gap between germline ends came to 12 bases. The CDR3 DNA reads as TGTGCCAGCAGCTACGGCCAGGGCCCCTACGAGCAGTACTTC. This sequence encodes CASSYGQGPYEQYF.

The rearrangement links TRBV12-3 or TRBV12-4 to TRBJ2-7, with D hard to call. The CDR3 extends over 13 amino acids. Trimming took off 6 bases at V and 7 bases at J, with 16 bases between the two ends. The CDR3 nucleotides read TGTGCCAGCAGCCCTCAACTTCTTACGGAGCAGTACTTC. Protein sequence: CASSPQLLTEQYF.

This chain's CDR3 is CASSLGGSPYEQYF. The CDR3 nucleotides are TGTGCCAGCAGCTTAGGAGGGTCACCTTACGAGCAGTACTTC. The J gene is TRBJ2-7, the V gene TRBV7-9; D is perhaps TRBD2 (5 bases). The germline gives CDR1 SEHNR, CDR2 FQNEAQ (reference sequence). The CDR3 extends over 14 amino acids. Trimming shortened V by 1 base and J by 4 bases, and 11 bases separated the two germline ends. Combining the CDR3 with reference TRBV7-9 and TRBJ2-7 gives the whole variable domain DTGVSQNPRHKITKRGQNVTFRCDPISEHNRLYWYRQTLGQGPEFLTYFQNEAQLEKSRLLSDRFSAERPKGSFSTLEIQRTEQGDSAMYLCASSLGGSPYEQYFGPGTRLTVT.

This chain joins TRBV28 and TRBJ1-1, with TRBD1 matching over 7 bases. Trimming cost V 2 bases and J 5 bases; bases outside gene matches: 5. The CDR3 runs 14 residues. CDR1 and CDR2 from the germline V gene are MDHEN and SYDVKM. In DNA, the CDR3 is TGTGCCAGCAGTTTAGACAGGGTGAGGACTGAAGCTTTCTTT. Translating gives CASSLDRVRTEAFF.

V and J are TRBV11-3 and TRBJ2-7; D may match TRBD1 or TRBD2 (5 bases each). Trimming left V 1 base short and J 6 bases short, with 16 bases between. In germline, CDR1 is SGHNT, CDR2 YENEEA. The CDR3 is made up of 15 amino acids. The CDR3 DNA sequence: TGTGCCAGCAGCTTAGTTGGTGGCTCCGGGGCCGAGCAGTACTTC. It yields the protein CASSLVGGSGAEQYF.

This clone was recorded a few times. V gene TRBV19 combines with J gene TRBJ1-5, with a weak D call TRBD1 (5 bases). Germline V lookup: CDR1 LNHDA, CDR2 SQIVND (reference sequence). Between the trimmed V and J ends, which lost 7 bases and 7 bases, there was a span of 11 bases. The CDR3 loop spans 12 amino acids. The CDR3 nucleotides read TGTGCCAGTATGCGAGGGGACCAGCCCCAGCATTTT. It translates to CASMRGDQPQHF.

The chain employs TRBV14 and TRBJ1-1, with TRBD1 identical over 7 bases. The CDR3 has 16 residues. Germline CDR1 and CDR2: SGHDN and FVKESK. The V segment lost 1 base and the J segment 4 bases; nucleotides outside the gene matches: 9. Written as DNA, the CDR3 is TGTGCCAGCAGCCAAGGCGACAGGGATAAAGGCACTGAAGCTTTCTTT. Translated, it gives CASSQGDRDKGTEAFF.

The chain joins TRBV14 to TRBJ2-7, with TRBD1 as a possible D gene (7 bases). The CDR3 has 15 residues. Germline V lookup: CDR1 SGHDN, CDR2 FVKESK. V gave up 3 bases and J gave up 6 bases, with 18 bases separating them. This chain's CDR3 is CASSQYGRGAGEQYF. For the CDR3, the DNA is TGTGCCAGCAGCCAGTATGGCAGGGGGGCAGGCGAGCAGTACTTC.

This chain uses TRBV6-5 with TRBJ1-1, with D possibly being TRBD1 (5 bases). V was pared by 3 bases and J by 4 bases, with 12 bases between. Per the germline V gene, CDR1 is MNHEY and CDR2 is SVGAGI. The CDR3 runs to 14 residues. For the CDR3, the DNA is TGTGCCAGCAGTTATGGGTCGGGGGGCACTGAAGCTTTCTTT. This translates into CASSYGSGGTEAFF.

The chain has TRBV3-1 (or the pseudogene TRBV3-2) and TRBJ2-1, with 10 positions matching TRBD2. V dropped 4 bases and J dropped 4; count of bases not matched to a gene: 13. Germline assignment: CDR1 LGHDT and CDR2 YNNKEL (reference sequence). The CDR3 runs 18 residues. In nucleotides, the CDR3 is TGTGCCAGCAGCCGGGCAAGCATTGGGACTAGCGATTACAATGAGCAGTTCTTC. Residues: CASSRASIGTSDYNEQFF.

This chain uses TRBV5-6 with TRBJ1-2; 10 bases agree with TRBD1. The CDR3 consists of 12 residues. Looked up from germline, CDR1 is SGHDT and CDR2 is YYEEEE. The V gene end was trimmed by 4 bases and the J gene end by 7 bases; junction bases not matched to a gene: 1. In nucleotides, the CDR3 is TGTGCCAGCAGCAGGGACAGGGGTGGCTACACCTTC. Its translation is CASSRDRGGYTF.

This rearrangement joins TRBV5-1 to TRBJ2-1, with a possible D match to TRBD1 (6 bases). The length of the CDR3 is 14 residues. With 4 bases removed from V and 4 bases from J, the gap between germline ends came to 12 bases. Germline V gene lookup returns CDR1 SGHRS and CDR2 YFSETQ. The CDR3 DNA sequence: TGCGCCAGCAGCCCTTCGACAGGATACAATGAGCAGTTCTTC. It is translated as CASSPSTGYNEQFF.

The chain carries TRBV30 and TRBJ1-2; D gene uncertain. CDR1 is GTSNPN, CDR2 SVGIG, per germline (reference sequence). The V and J ends lost 0 bases and 2 bases respectively, with 13 bases between them. The CDR3 is 15 residues long. The CDR3 region is CAWSVSSSQNYGYTF. CDR3 DNA: TGTGCCTGGAGTGTAAGTAGTAGCCAGAACTATGGCTACACCTTC.

J is TRBJ1-2 and V is TRBV27; no firm D call. The CDR3 is made up of 16 amino acids. With 1 base removed from V and 7 bases from J, the gap between germline ends came to 19 bases. Germline V gene lookup returns CDR1 MNHEY and CDR2 SMNVEV (reference sequence). The chain's CDR3 is CASSLYGSARWGGYTF. CDR3 bases: TGTGCCAGCAGTTTATATGGGTCCGCCCGCTGGGGTGGCTACACCTTC.

The V gene is TRBV30, the J gene TRBJ2-3; the D is unclear. Between the trimmed V and J ends, which lost 2 bases and 6 bases, there was a span of 18 bases. CDR3 size: 15 residues. Germline CDR1 is GTSNPN and CDR2 is SVGIG (reference sequence). The CDR3 coding sequence is TGTGCCTGGAGTCCTGGAGCCCTGGGTTCGGATACGCAGTATTTT. Translation gives CAWSPGALGSDTQYF.

The V and J genes are TRBV6-5 and TRBJ2-5; D gene ambiguous. The CDR3 has 13 amino acids. V was clipped by 8 bases and J by 1 base, with 11 bases between them. The germline gives CDR1 MNHEY, CDR2 SVGAGI. The DNA of the CDR3 is TGTGCCAGCCAGGCACGGTTCCAAGAGACCCAGTACTTC. It translates to CASQARFQETQYF.

The rearrangement uses TRBV7-9 and TRBJ2-7; 10 positions agree with TRBD2. This CDR3 has 15 amino acids. Germline CDR1 SEHNR, CDR2 FQNEAQ (reference sequence). The CDR3 DNA follows: TGTGCATGCACTACCCCAGGAGCGGGAGGGGTCGAGCAGTACTTC. Translated: CACTTPGAGGVEQYF. The full variable domain, rest sourced from reference TRBV7-9 and TRBJ2-7, is DTGVSQNPRHKITKRGQNVTFRCDPISEHNRLYWYRQTLGQGPEFLTYFQNEAQLEKSRLLSDRFSAERPKGSFSTLEIQRTEQGDSAMYLCACTTPGAGGVEQYFGPGTRLTVT.

The gene calls are TRBV27 and TRBJ1-1; D unresolved. The V gene lost 8 bases and the J gene lost 5 bases, with 9 bases spanning the gap. Looked up from germline, CDR1 is MNHEY and CDR2 is SMNVEV (reference sequence). The CDR3 is 11 residues long. The CDR3 region is CASGRGTEAFF. DNA of the CDR3: TGTGCCAGCGGCCGTGGGACTGAAGCTTTCTTT.